These 10 T cell receptor beta chains originate from one sample sequenced in a study of blood T cell repertoires in COVID-19. Assay: immunoSEQ multiplex PCR; the TCRdb copy retains only in-frame clones and omits some. The data show around 33,000 clones, approximately 81% seen once. Sequencing was performed on peripheral blood. These receptors all stem from a man at least 80 years old with acute or convalescent COVID-19.

The chain is built from TRBV15 and TRBJ2-3; 7 bases match TRBD1. The J segment lost 5 bases and the V segment lost 0 bases, leaving 5 bases of the junction unmatched. Per germline, CDR1 LNHNV and CDR2 YYDKDF (reference sequence). The CDR3 spans 15 residues. This CDR3 reads CATSRETGAGDTQYF. In nucleotides, the CDR3 is TGTGCCACCAGCAGAGAAACAGGGGCGGGAGATACGCAGTATTTT.

The gene calls are TRBV29-1 and TRBJ1-4; 8 nucleotides line up with TRBD1. J gave up 6 bases and V 0 bases, and 0 bases lay outside the gene matches. CDR3 length: 13 residues. CDR1 is SQVTM and CDR2 is ANQGSEA in the germline V gene. CDR3 protein: CSVEEQGDEKLFF. The CDR3 nucleotides are TGCAGCGTTGAAGAACAGGGGGATGAAAAACTGTTTTTT.

In its sample, this clone was seen once. This chain joins TRBV6-5 and TRBJ1-6; 7 bases are a match to TRBD1. This CDR3 is 15 amino acids long. The germline gives CDR1 MNHEY, CDR2 SVGAGI. V shed 6 bases, J shed 7 bases, and the junction held 9 bases outside the gene matches. The CDR3 sequence: CASRAPGQPNSPLHF. CDR3 nucleotides: TGTGCCAGCAGAGCGCCGGGACAGCCGAATTCACCCCTCCACTTT.

The V and J genes are TRBV9 and TRBJ1-6, with D possibly TRBD1 on 6 matching bases. The CDR3 spans 16 residues. The germline V gene has CDR1 SGDLS and CDR2 YYNGEE. V lost 1 base and J lost 7, with 15 bases in between. The CDR3 reads CASSVSPGTTNSPLHF. DNA of the CDR3: TGTGCCAGCAGCGTAAGCCCCGGGACAACAAATTCACCCCTCCACTTT.

The sample holds one count of this clone. The CDR3 region is CASSLSASSYNEQFF. The CDR3 nucleotides are TGTGCCAGCAGTTTAAGCGCTAGCTCCTACAATGAGCAGTTCTTC. The J gene is TRBJ2-1, the V gene TRBV5-5; the D is unclear. V was trimmed by 5 bases and J by 0 bases, leaving 12 bases between them. The CDR3 has 15 residues. The germline V gene encodes CDR1 SGHKS and CDR2 YYEKEE (reference sequence). The complete variable domain, with remaining parts taken from reference TRBV5-5 and TRBJ2-1, reads DAGVTQSPTHLIKTRGQQVTLRCSPISGHKSVSWYQQVLGQGPQFIFQYYEKEERGRGNFPDRFSARQFPNYSSELNVNALLLGDSALYLCASSLSASSYNEQFFGPGTRLTVL.

This chain connects TRBV11-2 to TRBJ1-2; 10 bases are a match to TRBD1. The V segment lost 5 bases and the J segment 4 bases; nucleotides outside the gene matches: 13. There are 17 residues in the CDR3. Germline loops: CDR1 SGHAT, CDR2 FQNNGV. The CDR3 nucleotides read TGTGCCAGCAGCCCACCTACCGGGACAGGGGCGGCCTATGGCTACACCTTC. This translates into CASSPPTGTGAAYGYTF.

The J gene is TRBJ1-2, the V gene TRBV5-5, with 8 bases aligning to TRBD1. The trim removed 4 bases at V and 2 bases at J, leaving 4 bases unmatched. The CDR3 contains 14 residues. CDR1 is SGHKS, CDR2 YYEKEE, per germline (reference sequence). The CDR3 nucleotides read TGTGCCAGCAGCGCGGACAGGGTAAACTATGGCTACACCTTC. Amino acid sequence: CASSADRVNYGYTF.

This clone was observed once. This rearrangement joins TRBV29-1 to TRBJ1-2; tentative D call: TRBD1 (6 bases). Germline CDR1 SQVTM, CDR2 ANQGSEA. CDR3 length: 13 residues. V dropped 4 bases and J dropped 2 bases, with 11 bases sitting between them. The CDR3: CSVVQGKNYGYTF. The CDR3 DNA follows: TGCAGCGTTGTGCAGGGGAAAAACTATGGCTACACCTTC.

The chain uses TRBV6-5 and TRBJ1-5, with D uncertain. CDR1 is MNHEY, CDR2 SVGAGI, per germline. The length of the CDR3 is 16 residues. V was pared by 4 bases and J by 0 bases, with 13 bases between. The CDR3 coding sequence is TGTGCCAGCAGTTCTCTCACGGGATATAGCAATCAGCCCCAGCATTTT. It specifies CASSSLTGYSNQPQHF.

The V call is TRBV4-3, the J call TRBJ2-5, with D tentatively TRBD1 (7 bases). CDR3 length: 15 residues. Between the trimmed V and J ends, which lost 1 base and 4 bases, there was a span of 13 bases. CDR1 and CDR2 (germline): LGHNA, YSLEER. The CDR3 loop reads CASSQAGGRGETQYF. The DNA for the CDR3 is TGCGCCAGCAGCCAAGCAGGGGGGCGGGGAGAGACCCAGTACTTC.